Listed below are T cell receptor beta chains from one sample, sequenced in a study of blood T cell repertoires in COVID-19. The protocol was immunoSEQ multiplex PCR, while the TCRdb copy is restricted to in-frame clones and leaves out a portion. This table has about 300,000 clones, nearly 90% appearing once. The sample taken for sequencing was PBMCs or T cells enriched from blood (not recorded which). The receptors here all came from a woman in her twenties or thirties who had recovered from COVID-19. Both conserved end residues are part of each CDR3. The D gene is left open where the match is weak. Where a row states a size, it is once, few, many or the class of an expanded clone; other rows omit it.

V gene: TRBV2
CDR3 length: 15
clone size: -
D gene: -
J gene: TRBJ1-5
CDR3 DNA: TGTGCCAGCGCAGGGACTCTCAGAGGGCCTCAGCCCCAGCATTTT
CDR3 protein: CASAGTLRGPQPQHF

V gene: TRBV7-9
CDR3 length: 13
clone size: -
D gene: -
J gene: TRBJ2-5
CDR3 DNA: TGTGCCAGCAGCTTATACGCCCGGGAGACCCAGTACTTC
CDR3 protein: CASSLYARETQYF

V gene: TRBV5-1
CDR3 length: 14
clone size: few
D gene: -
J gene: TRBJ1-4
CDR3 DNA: TGCGCCAGCAGCACAGGTGCAACTAATGAAAAACTGTTTTTT
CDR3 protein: CASSTGATNEKLFF

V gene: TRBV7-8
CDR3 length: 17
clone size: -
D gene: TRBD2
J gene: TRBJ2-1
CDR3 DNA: TGTGCCAGCAGCTTAGCGCCAGCGGGAAGCTCCTACAATGAGCAGTTCTTC
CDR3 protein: CASSLAPAGSSYNEQFF

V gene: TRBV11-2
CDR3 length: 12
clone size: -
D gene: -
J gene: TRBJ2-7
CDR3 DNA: TGTGCCAGCAGCTTAACGGGGGTAGGGCAGTACTTC
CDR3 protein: CASSLTGVGQYF

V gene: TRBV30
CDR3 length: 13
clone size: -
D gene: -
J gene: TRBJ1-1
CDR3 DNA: TGTGCCTGGAGTGTCAGGGTGGACACTGAAGCTTTCTTT
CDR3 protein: CAWSVRVDTEAFF

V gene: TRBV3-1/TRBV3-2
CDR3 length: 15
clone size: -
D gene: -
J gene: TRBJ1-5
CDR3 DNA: TGTGCCAGCAGCCCTCTAGGGGCGAACAATCAGCCCCAGCATTTT
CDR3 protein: CASSPLGANNQPQHF

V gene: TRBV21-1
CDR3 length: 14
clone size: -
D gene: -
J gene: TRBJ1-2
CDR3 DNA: TGTGCCAGCAGAAGGACAGGGGGGAACTATGGCTACACCTTC
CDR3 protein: CASRRTGGNYGYTF

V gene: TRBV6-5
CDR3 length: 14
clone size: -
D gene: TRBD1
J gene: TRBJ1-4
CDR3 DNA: TGTGCCAGCAGTTACACCCAGGGGGTTGAAAAACTGTTTTTT
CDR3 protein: CASSYTQGVEKLFF

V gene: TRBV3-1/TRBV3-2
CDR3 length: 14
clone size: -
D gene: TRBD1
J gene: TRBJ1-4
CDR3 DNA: TGTGCCAGCAGCCACGGGACAGGGTATGAAAAACTGTTTTTT
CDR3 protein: CASSHGTGYEKLFF